This T cell receptor (beta chain) derives from a study of blood T cell repertoires in COVID-19. The CDR3 extends over 16 amino acids. Looked up from germline, CDR1 is SGHKS and CDR2 is YYEKEE (reference sequence). V shed 0 bases, J shed 1 base, and the junction held 6 bases outside the gene matches. Here immunoSEQ multiplex PCR was the method, and the copy in TCRdb shows in-frame clones only, minus some. The sample lists roughly 250,000 clones; around 87% were seen once. This sequence originates from a woman aged 45-65 years with acute or convalescent COVID-19. This chain uses TRBV5-5 with TRBJ2-7; 8 nucleotides line up with TRBD2. The sample consisted of peripheral blood. The CDR3 loop reads CASSLGPLAGSYEQYF. CDR3 nucleotides: TGTGCCAGCAGCTTGGGACCCCTAGCGGGTTCCTACGAGCAGTACTTC.